What follows describes a single T cell receptor (beta chain). Each replicate PCR on the sorted subsets used roughly 200 ng DNA (roughly 30,000 T cell genomes). This table comes from immunoSEQ multiplex PCR, and its TCRdb copy is limited to in-frame clones, with some not included. There are around 720,000 clones in the sample; around 73% occur only once, and around 1.7% lies in the top ten. V was clipped by 9 bases and J by 1 base, with 12 bases between them. The CDR3 loop spans 13 amino acids. Germline V lookup: CDR1 SNHLY, CDR2 FYNNEI. The record originates from a study of shared clonotypes between healthy human individuals.

The clonotype was recovered from a woman aged 25 to 45 in good health. The chain combines TRBV2 with TRBJ1-1; D ambiguous. The sequencing sample was made of memory CD4+ T cells sorted from blood. As to subset: CD45RA-negative fraction. The CDR3 loop is CASQAGWNTEAFF. The CDR3 bases are TGTGCCAGTCAGGCCGGATGGAACACTGAAGCTTTCTTT.